This T cell receptor (beta chain) was profiled in a study of blood T cell repertoires in COVID-19. In the authors' methods: Cell counts per sample came from amplifying reference gene primers. Repertoires were generated with immunoSEQ multiplex PCR, while TCRdb's copy carries only in-frame clones and drops some. That table supplies the V and J calls and clone size; D and trimming were determined from the DNA. The table shows 40,000 to 50,000 clones, with 87% occurring only once. J was trimmed by 4 bases and V by 6 bases; bases with no gene match: 21. Germline lookup yields CDR1 KGHSH and CDR2 LQKENI. This CDR3 comprises 19 residues.

This chain connects TRBV18 to TRBJ2-3, with TRBD2 matching over 8 bases. Material: peripheral blood. This clonotype was sampled from a woman of 80 years or more with COVID-19, enrolled during active disease. The CDR3 loop reads CASSPRLPGGPSRADTQYF. DNA of the CDR3: TGTGCCAGCTCCCCAAGACTACCGGGAGGGCCAAGTCGGGCAGATACGCAGTATTTT.